The present T cell receptor beta chain was sequenced within a study of OX40 agonist ivuxolimab in advanced cancers. General study points: There were, on average, more expanded clones in CD8+ T cells than in CD4+.

Losses at the gene ends were 8 bases for V and 2 bases for J; bases not matched to a gene: 10. The CDR3 runs 16 residues. Germline CDR1 reads LNHDA; CDR2 reads SQIVND (reference sequence). Profiled with immunoSEQ multiplex PCR; TCRdb holds only in-frame clones, not every one. The sample lists some 87,000 clones; approximately 90% were seen once. Concerning this clone: Its antigen is unknown.

This clonotype was obtained from an adult with an advanced solid tumor such as melanoma, head and neck, liver or kidney cancer. The source was CD4+ or CD8+ T cells sorted from blood, collected in a trial of the OX40 agonist ivuxolimab. V and J are TRBV19 and TRBJ1-2; 11 bases fit TRBD1. The CDR3 DNA sequence: TGTGCCAGTGGGCCCAGCGGGACAGGGGGAAACTATGGCTACACCTTC. Translated, it gives CASGPSGTGGNYGYTF. The entire variable domain, with the rest obtained from reference TRBV19 and TRBJ1-2, is as follows: DGGITQSPKYLFRKEGQNVTLSCEQNLNHDAMYWYRQDPGQGLRLIYYSQIVNDFQKGDIAEGYSVSREKKESFPLTVTSAQKNPTAFYLCASGPSGTGGNYGYTFGSGTRLTVV.